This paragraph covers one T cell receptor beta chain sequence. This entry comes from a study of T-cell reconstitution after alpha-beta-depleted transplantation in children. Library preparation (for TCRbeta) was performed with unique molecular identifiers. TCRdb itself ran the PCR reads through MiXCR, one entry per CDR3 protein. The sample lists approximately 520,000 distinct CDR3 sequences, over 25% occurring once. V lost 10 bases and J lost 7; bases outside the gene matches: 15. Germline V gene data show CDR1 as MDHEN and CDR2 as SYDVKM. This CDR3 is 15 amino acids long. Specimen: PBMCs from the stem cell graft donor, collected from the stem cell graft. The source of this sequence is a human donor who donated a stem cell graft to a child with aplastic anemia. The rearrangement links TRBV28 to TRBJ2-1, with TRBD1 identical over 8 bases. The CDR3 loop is CATRVRTGWLNEQFF. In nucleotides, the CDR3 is TGTGCCACCCGAGTGAGGACAGGGTGGTTGAATGAGCAGTTCTTC.